This T cell receptor beta chain was sequenced during a study of early stage breast cancer tumors. Findings and limits, study-wide: Tumor and normal breast were distinguished via blood comparison in 14 of 16 patients.

Blood replicates held 0.5 ug DNA, tumor or normal breast about 1.5 ug, two each. TCRdb keeps only in-frame clones here, not all; method: immunoSEQ multiplex PCR. There are 9,500 to 10,000 clones in the sample; roughly 67% occur only once, and about an eighth lies in the top ten. For this clone: The antigen is unknown. Other DNA sequences in this sample translate to the same CDR3.

This CDR3 is 15 amino acids long. V gave up 2 bases and J gave up 2 bases; unmatched junction bases: 3. In germline, CDR1 is MDHEN, CDR2 SYDVKM. The sequenced material came from breast tumor tissue. The sequence came from a person aged 60 to 70 with breast cancer. J is TRBJ1-5 and V is TRBV28; 7 nucleotides align to TRBD1. The CDR3, as DNA: TGTGCCAGCAGTTTAACAGGGGCGCGCAATCAGCCCCAGCATTTT. This encodes CASSLTGARNQPQHF.